This T cell receptor (beta chain) was obtained from a study of blood T cell repertoires in COVID-19. CDR1 is SGHAT, CDR2 FQNNGV, per germline. The CDR3 runs 13 residues. Trimming took 2 bases from V and 6 from J, leaving 11 bases between them. Some clones are missing from TCRdb's copy, which holds only in-frame ones; the method was immunoSEQ multiplex PCR. The sample shows some 400,000 clones, around 90% of them seen only once. Sequencing used peripheral blood. The sequence was collected from a human donor in a cohort sampled during active COVID-19. The chain employs TRBV11-2 and TRBJ2-7; D possibly corresponds to TRBD2 (5 bases). This CDR3 reads CASSLRTGSEQYF. The CDR3 nucleotides are TGTGCCAGCAGCTTACGGACGGGGAGCGAGCAGTACTTC.